These T cell receptor beta chains were read from a single sample in a study of beta chain features in type 1 diabetes. Some clones are missing from TCRdb's copy, which holds only in-frame ones; the method was immunoSEQ multiplex PCR. The sample carries about 240,000 clones, approximately 13% recorded once. Sequenced sample: naive CD4+ T cells from blood. The receptor set was obtained from a man aged 30 to 45 with type 1 diabetes. CDR3s include the opening cysteine and the closing phenylalanine or tryptophan. D genes are given only for firm matches. Rows may omit the clone size; those that give it use once, few, many or a size class.

j_call | clone_size | d_call | v_call | cdr3_nt | cdr3_aa
TRBJ2-7 | . | . | TRBV6-1 | TGTGCCAGCAATACAGATCAGAGTTGGGACGAGCAGTACTTC | CASNTDQSWDEQYF
TRBJ1-5 | . | . | TRBV11-2 | TGTGCCAGCAGCTTGGGCGGGGCTCAGCATTTT | CASSLGGAQHF
TRBJ2-3 | few | . | TRBV9 | TGTGCCAGCAGCGTGACAACCCCTGGGACAGATACGCAGTATTTT | CASSVTTPGTDTQYF
TRBJ1-2 | . | . | TRBV28 | TGTGCCACTTCCGACAGCAACGTTGACGGCTACACCTTC | CATSDSNVDGYTF
TRBJ1-2 | few | TRBD1 | TRBV5-1 | TGCGCCAGCAGCCCGGGACAGGAGAACTATGGCTACACCTTC | CASSPGQENYGYTF
TRBJ2-5 | few | TRBD2 | TRBV27 | TGTGCCAGCAGTTTCCTCCCGGGGGGAGAGACCCAGTACTTC | CASSFLPGGETQYF
TRBJ1-4 | few | . | TRBV14 | TGTGCCAGCAGCCGTACAGTTGGGGAAAAACTGTTTTTT | CASSRTVGEKLFF
TRBJ1-5 | few | TRBD1 | TRBV7-8 | TGTGCCAGCAGCTCTGGGACAGGGGGCCAGCCCCAGCATTTT | CASSSGTGGQPQHF
TRBJ1-1 | few | TRBD1 | TRBV27 | TGTGCCAGCAGTTCTCCAGGGGGCGAAGCTTTCTTT | CASSSPGGEAFF
TRBJ2-3 | few | TRBD2 | TRBV29-1 | TGCAGCGTTCGGGGAGCGGGGGGAAGCACAGATACGCAGTATTTT | CSVRGAGGSTDTQYF
TRBJ2-1 | few | TRBD1 | TRBV4-1 | TGCGCCAGCAGCCATTCTCCAGACAGGGTGCGGGACAATGAGCAGTTCTTC | CASSHSPDRVRDNEQFF
TRBJ1-2 | . | TRBD1 | TRBV2 | TGTGCCAGCAGTACGACAGGGAATGGCTACACCTTC | CASSTTGNGYTF
TRBJ1-2 | few | . | TRBV9 | TGTGCCAGCAGCCCCGTCCGGGGGTTGGGCGGCTACACCTTC | CASSPVRGLGGYTF
TRBJ2-1 | few | TRBD2 | TRBV11-2 | TGTGCCAGCAGCCGAAGCGGGGGGGCGTTCTTC | CASSRSGGAFF
TRBJ1-3 | few | . | TRBV11-2 | TGTGCATCCTCGGGAGGGCAGGGAGGAAACACCATATATTTT | CASSGGQGGNTIYF
TRBJ2-1 | . | TRBD2 | TRBV5-4 | TGTGCCAGCAGCTTGGTTGAGACTAGCGACCCTCCTTACAATGAGCAGTTCTTC | CASSLVETSDPPYNEQFF
TRBJ1-1 | . | . | TRBV6-5 | TGTGCCAGCAGAACGACAGTGAACACTGAAGCTTTCTTT | CASRTTVNTEAFF
TRBJ1-2 | few | TRBD1 | TRBV5-1 | TGCGCCAGCAGCCCGGGACAGGGGGTCGATGGCTACACCTTC | CASSPGQGVDGYTF
TRBJ1-2 | . | . | TRBV7-9 | TGTGCCAGCAGCCAGGGGCCAGCGGCTGCCTACACCTTC | CASSQGPAAAYTF
TRBJ2-5 | . | TRBD2 | TRBV30 | TGTGCCTGGAGTCGTAATAGCGGGAGGGCCCAAGAGACCCAGTACTTC | CAWSRNSGRAQETQYF
TRBJ1-1 | . | . | TRBV4-1 | TGCGCCAGCAGCCGGGGGCTTCTTATGAACACTGAAGCTTTCTTT | CASSRGLLMNTEAFF
TRBJ2-3 | . | TRBD2 | TRBV7-2 | TGTGCCAGCAGCATAGACGGGACTAGCGGGAGACGAGGAGATACGCAGTATTTT | CASSIDGTSGRRGDTQYF
TRBJ2-3 | few | . | TRBV11-3 | TGTGCCAGCAGCTTATTCGGGGAAAGCACAGATACGCAGTATTTT | CASSLFGESTDTQYF
TRBJ2-7 | . | . | TRBV7-9 | TGTGCCAGCAGCCGCGTAGCGGACTACGAGCAGTACTTC | CASSRVADYEQYF
TRBJ1-1 | few | . | TRBV6-5 | TGTGCCAGCAGCCAGGGCAGTAACACTGAAGCTTTCTTT | CASSQGSNTEAFF
TRBJ2-7 | few | TRBD2 | TRBV5-6 | TGTGCCAGCAGCCTAAGGACTAGCGGGATTAGGATCTACGAGCAGTACTTC | CASSLRTSGIRIYEQYF
TRBJ2-5 | . | TRBD1 | TRBV15 | TGTGCCACCAGCAGAGTCCGGACAGGGGTCGAGACCCAGTACTTC | CATSRVRTGVETQYF
TRBJ2-3 | few | . | TRBV18 | TGTGCCAGCTCACCCCCCGGGGAGAGCACAGATACGCAGTATTTT | CASSPPGESTDTQYF
TRBJ1-2 | few | . | TRBV18 | TGTGCCAGCTCACGGGCCGGTGAAAACTATGGCTACACCTTC | CASSRAGENYGYTF
TRBJ1-6 | once | . | TRBV6-5 | TGTGCCAGCAGTCCTCCTAGCTCCTATAATTCACCCCTCCACTTT | CASSPPSSYNSPLHF
TRBJ2-2 | few | . | TRBV30 | TGTGCCTGGAGTGGGGGCCTCACCGGGGAGCTGTTTTTT | CAWSGGLTGELFF
TRBJ2-1 | few | TRBD1 | TRBV18 | TGTGCCAGCTCACCTCAAGGGACAGGGAACAATGAGCAGTTCTTC | CASSPQGTGNNEQFF
TRBJ2-6 | few | . | TRBV6-1 | TGTGCCAGCAGTGAACGGAGGGACTCTGGGGCCAACGTCCTGACTTTC | CASSERRDSGANVLTF
TRBJ1-1 | few | TRBD1 | TRBV14 | TGTGCCAGCAGCCAACTGACAGGGGGCACTGAAGCTTTCTTT | CASSQLTGGTEAFF
TRBJ2-7 | . | TRBD1 | TRBV6-6 | TGTGCCAGCAGCTCCGGGACAGTCGGCGAGCAGTACTTC | CASSSGTVGEQYF
TRBJ1-2 | . | TRBD1 | TRBV18 | TGTGCCAGCTCAACAGGACAGGGGAATGGCTACACCTTC | CASSTGQGNGYTF
TRBJ1-2 | . | TRBD1 | TRBV6-5 | TGTGCCAGCAGTTACTCGAAAGGGACAGGGGGCTCTGGCTACACCTTC | CASSYSKGTGGSGYTF
TRBJ1-5 | few | . | TRBV5-4 | TGTGCCAGCAGCTCCCAGGGGAATCAGCCCCAGCATTTT | CASSSQGNQPQHF
TRBJ1-1 | few | . | TRBV30 | TGTGCCTGGGGACACCCGAACACTGAAGCTTTCTTT | CAWGHPNTEAFF
TRBJ1-1 | few | . | TRBV7-9 | TGTGCCAGCAGCCCGGTTTTGAACACTGAAGCTTTCTTT | CASSPVLNTEAFF
TRBJ2-2 | few | TRBD1 | TRBV6-5 | TGTGCCAGCAGTCGGGGGACAGGGGGTAACGGGGAGCTGTTTTTT | CASSRGTGGNGELFF
TRBJ2-5 | few | TRBD1 | TRBV6-5 | TGTGCCAGCAGCCGAGTCAGGGGCAGGGGGGAGACCCAGTACTTC | CASSRVRGRGETQYF
TRBJ2-5 | . | . | TRBV7-9 | TGTGCCAGCAGCTTAGGATCTACCCAAGAGACCCAGTACTTC | CASSLGSTQETQYF
TRBJ2-5 | . | . | TRBV4-1 | TGCGCCAGCAGCCGCTTACATTTATCCCAAGAGACCCAGTACTTC | CASSRLHLSQETQYF
TRBJ2-3 | . | . | TRBV9 | TGTGCCAGCAGCGCTCTTGGCGATACGCAGTATTTT | CASSALGDTQYF
TRBJ2-1 | few | . | TRBV7-2 | TGTGCCAGCAGCTCGGGAGTTGGCAATGAGCAGTTCTTC | CASSSGVGNEQFF
TRBJ2-5 | . | TRBD2 | TRBV2 | TGTGCCAGCAGTGAACAGGCTAGCGGGGAGTACTTC | CASSEQASGEYF
TRBJ2-6 | few | . | TRBV6-6 | TGTGCCAGCAGGACTCTTTCTGGGGCCAACGTCCTGACTTTC | CASRTLSGANVLTF
TRBJ2-1 | . | TRBD2 | TRBV5-1 | TGCGCCAGCAGCTTGGGTACTAGCGGGTTGCATGAGCAGTTCTTC | CASSLGTSGLHEQFF
TRBJ1-1 | . | TRBD1 | TRBV6-6 | TGTGCCAGCAGCCGACAGGGGCAGACTGAAGCTTTCTTT | CASSRQGQTEAFF
TRBJ1-2 | . | . | TRBV2 | TGTGCCAGCAGTGAAACGAGAGGGAGGGACTATGGCTACACCTTC | CASSETRGRDYGYTF
TRBJ2-2 | few | . | TRBV11-3 | TGTGCCAGCAGTACCAACCAGGGTGGGGCCGGGGAGCTGTTTTTT | CASSTNQGGAGELFF
TRBJ2-1 | few | TRBD2 | TRBV6-4 | TGTGCCAGCATGGCGGGGGGCCGGGATGAGCAGTTCTTC | CASMAGGRDEQFF
TRBJ2-5 | . | TRBD1 | TRBV29-1 | TGCAGCGTTTTCGAGGACAGGGTTACTGAGACCCAGTACTTC | CSVFEDRVTETQYF
TRBJ2-1 | . | TRBD2 | TRBV4-2 | TGTGCCAGCAGCCAAGGGACTAGTGAATACAATGAGCAGTTCTTC | CASSQGTSEYNEQFF
TRBJ2-1 | . | TRBD2 | TRBV11-2 | TGTGCCAGCAGCTCGGGGGGGCTAGCGGGAGGGAATGAGCAGTTCTTC | CASSSGGLAGGNEQFF
TRBJ2-5 | . | TRBD2 | TRBV19 | TGTGCCAGTAGTAGTGGGGAAGGGAGGGGTGACGGAGAGACCCAGTACTTC | CASSSGEGRGDGETQYF
TRBJ1-2 | . | . | TRBV7-9 | TGTGCCAGCAGCTGGGGGGATGGCTACACCTTC | CASSWGDGYTF
TRBJ2-5 | . | TRBD1 | TRBV29-1 | TGCAGCGTCCCGGACAGGGGGCTAAGGGAGACCCAGTACTTC | CSVPDRGLRETQYF
TRBJ1-5 | few | . | TRBV5-1 | TGCGCCAGCAGCTTGGACGGGGGGCAGAATCAGCCCCAGCATTTT | CASSLDGGQNQPQHF